This is a list of T cell receptor beta chains from one sample in a study of low-dose radiotherapy and immunotherapy resistance in tumors. TCRdb independently ran MiXCR on the reads; one entry per CDR3 protein. In the table there are tens of thousands of distinct CDR3 sequences, around 20% of which are singletons. The sample was PBMCs, taken after low-dose radiotherapy plus immunotherapy. Source of these receptors: a female donor with ovarian cancer. The CDR3 runs from the conserved cysteine through the conserved F or W. The order of the fields is clone size, J gene, D gene, V gene, CDR3 DNA, CDR3 protein. D genes are given only for firm matches. A clone size is listed for some rows: how often the clone was seen (once, few, many), or a class if it is expanded.

>many|TRBJ1-6|TRBD1|TRBV2
TGTGCCAGCAGCCAGGGACAGGGGAGCTCACCCCTCCACTTT
CASSQGQGSSPLHF
>many|TRBJ2-7|.|TRBV2
TGTGCCAGCAGTGCACTGTCCTCCTACGAGCAGTACTTC
CASSALSSYEQYF
>.|TRBJ2-7|TRBD1|TRBV13
TGTGCCAGCAGCTCCAGGACAGGCTACGAGCAGTACTTC
CASSSRTGYEQYF
>once|TRBJ2-7|TRBD1|TRBV4-3
TGCGCCAGCCGACCCGGGACAGGGGTGGGGGAGCAGTACTTC
CASRPGTGVGEQYF
>many|TRBJ2-3|.|TRBV12-3/TRBV12-4
TGTGCCAGCAGTTTCCTGTCCACGGAGCCAGATACGCAGTATTTT
CASSFLSTEPDTQYF
>many|TRBJ2-2|.|TRBV12-3/TRBV12-4
TGTGCCAGCAGCCAGGGTGTGGGCCCCGGGGAGCTGTTTTTT
CASSQGVGPGELFF
>many|TRBJ2-3|TRBD2|TRBV20-1
TGCAGTGCCCCCCCGGGGACTAGCGGCACAGATACGCAGTATTTT
CSAPPGTSGTDTQYF
>many|TRBJ2-7|TRBD1|TRBV6-2/TRBV6-3
TGTGCCAGCAGTTACAGGGGACAGGGGGCCTACGAGCAGTACTTC
CASSYRGQGAYEQYF
>many|TRBJ2-3|.|TRBV2
TGTGCCAGCGGTGGGAGCGGAGAAGGCACAGATACGCAGTATTTT
CASGGSGEGTDTQYF
>many|TRBJ2-1|TRBD2|TRBV6-2/TRBV6-3
TGTGCCAGCAGAGACGGACTAGCAAACTACAATGAGCAGTTCTTC
CASRDGLANYNEQFF
>few|TRBJ2-5|TRBD2|TRBV5-1
TGCGCCAGCAGCTCTGATATTTTAGCGGGAGGAGGGACCCAGTACTTC
CASSSDILAGGGTQYF
>many|TRBJ2-1|.|TRBV30
TGTGCCTGGAATGGTGCTAGCTCCTACAATGAGCAGTTCTTC
CAWNGASSYNEQFF
>many|TRBJ2-5|TRBD1|TRBV2
TGTGCCAGCAGGACAGGGGGCCGGGTCCAAGAGACCCAGTACTTC
CASRTGGRVQETQYF
>many|TRBJ2-1|.|TRBV7-9
TGTGCCAGCAGCTTAGCGCTTAACTTCAATGAGCAGTTCTTC
CASSLALNFNEQFF
>few|TRBJ2-3|.|TRBV20-1
TGCAGTGCCCCAGAGGGGGGGGCCTCAGATACGCAGTATTTT
CSAPEGGASDTQYF
>many|TRBJ2-3|TRBD1|TRBV20-1
TGCAGTGCTACCGCTGCTGACAGGGCGGATCGAGATACGCAGTATTTT
CSATAADRADRDTQYF
>many|TRBJ2-7|.|TRBV18
TGTGCCAGCTCACCAGCGGGTAACGAGCAGTACTTC
CASSPAGNEQYF
>few|TRBJ2-7|.|TRBV5-1
TGCGCCAGCAGCTTGGTCCGGGCAGGGGTCGAGCAGTACTTC
CASSLVRAGVEQYF
>.|TRBJ2-7|.|TRBV10-3
TGTGCCATCAGTGAGTCGGTTACAGGGAGGTACGAGCAGTACTTC
CAISESVTGRYEQYF
>.|TRBJ2-3|TRBD2|TRBV3-1
TGTGCCAGCAGCCGGGGACTAGCGGGTAGCACAGATACGCAGTATTTT
CASSRGLAGSTDTQYF
>many|TRBJ2-3|.|TRBV2
TGTGCCAGCAGTGTCGCGTTTGCGCAGTATTTT
CASSVAFAQYF
>many|TRBJ2-4|.|TRBV28
TGTGCCAGCAGAACGGGACACCTAGAAGCCAAAAACATTCAGTACTTC
CASRTGHLEAKNIQYF
>many|TRBJ2-5|.|TRBV2
TGTGCCAGCACCTTAGCCGGGACGGGGGAGACCCAGTACTTC
CASTLAGTGETQYF
>many|TRBJ2-7|TRBD2|TRBV11-2
TGTGCCAGCAGCTTAGACCCGCCTAGCGGGAGCCACGAGCAGTACTTC
CASSLDPPSGSHEQYF
>many|TRBJ2-7|.|TRBV20-1
TGCAGTGCTAAGTCAGAAGTCGGGCAGTACTTC
CSAKSEVGQYF
>many|TRBJ2-1|TRBD2|TRBV4-1
TGCGCCAGCAGCTACGGACTAGCGCCTTACAATGAGCAGTTCTTC
CASSYGLAPYNEQFF
>many|TRBJ1-1|.|TRBV29-1
TGCAGCGGCGGCGACCGGGAGACTGAAGCTTTCTTT
CSGGDRETEAFF
>many|TRBJ2-1|TRBD2|TRBV18
TGTGCCAGCTCACCCCCCGCCGGCGGGAGTGCGCTCGATGAGCAGTTCTTC
CASSPPAGGSALDEQFF
>many|TRBJ2-5|TRBD2|TRBV5-3
TGTGCCAGCAGCTTGTCCGCGAGGGGGACTAGGCAAGAGACCCAGTACTTC
CASSLSARGTRQETQYF
>many|TRBJ2-7|TRBD1|TRBV5-4
TGTGCCAGCAGTTTGGGGACAGGGCCTTACGAGCAGTACTTC
CASSLGTGPYEQYF
>many|TRBJ2-6|.|TRBV6-2/TRBV6-3
TGTGCCAGCATTGTGTATCAGGGTTCTTCTGGGGCCAACGTCCTGACTTTC
CASIVYQGSSGANVLTF
>.|TRBJ1-5|.|TRBV20-1
TGCAGTGCTAGAGATGCGGCCATCAATCAGCCCCAGCATTTT
CSARDAAINQPQHF
>few|TRBJ2-4|TRBD2|TRBV4-2
TGTGCCAGCAGCCCGACTAGCGGGAGGAACATTCAGTACTTC
CASSPTSGRNIQYF
>many|TRBJ2-7|.|TRBV3-1
TGTGCCAGCAGCGAACAGGACGGGTCGGGCGAGCAGTACTTC
CASSEQDGSGEQYF
>few|TRBJ2-3|.|TRBV18
TGTGCCACATCCCGCGGAAGCACAGATACGCAGTATTTT
CATSRGSTDTQYF
>.|TRBJ2-1|TRBD2|TRBV28
TGTGCCACCTCGACTAGCGGGGGATCTCTTGAGCAGTTCTTC
CATSTSGGSLEQFF
>many|TRBJ1-5|.|TRBV29-1
TGCAGCGCCAAAGACGGGGGTCAGCCCCAGCATTTT
CSAKDGGQPQHF
>many|TRBJ2-1|TRBD1|TRBV11-2
TGTGCCAGCAGCCCAGACAGGGTGGGGCAGTTCTTC
CASSPDRVGQFF
>many|TRBJ2-3|.|TRBV6-2/TRBV6-3
TGTGCCAGCAGTGAGAACGGCCCCTCTTCCGGGTATTTT
CASSENGPSSGYF
>once|TRBJ1-5|.|TRBV18
TGTGCCAGCTCACCACCAAGCAGGGTCAATCAGCCCCAGCATTTT
CASSPPSRVNQPQHF
>.|TRBJ2-7|.|TRBV28
TGTGCCAGCAGTTTAACAGGGACCTACGAGCAGTACTTC
CASSLTGTYEQYF
>.|TRBJ2-7|.|TRBV5-4
TGTGCCAGCAGCTTGAAAAGCTCCTACGAGCAGTACTTC
CASSLKSSYEQYF
>many|TRBJ1-3|.|TRBV10-2
TGCGCCAGCAGTGGGGTCATCGCTGGAAACACCATATATTTT
CASSGVIAGNTIYF
>many|TRBJ1-4|TRBD1|TRBV7-9
TGTGCCAGCAGCTTAATTAGCGGGACAGCGAATGAAAAACTGTTTTTT
CASSLISGTANEKLFF
>.|TRBJ2-3|.|TRBV5-6
TGTGCCAGCAGAGGGACGGGTAGCACAGATACGCAGTATTTT
CASRGTGSTDTQYF
>many|TRBJ1-1|TRBD1|TRBV19
TGTGCCAGTAGTGACCGACAGGGGGCCCATACTGAAGCTTTCTTT
CASSDRQGAHTEAFF
>many|TRBJ2-7|.|TRBV27
TGTGCCAGCAGTTATAGGGGCCCATCCTACGAGCAGTACTTC
CASSYRGPSYEQYF
>.|TRBJ2-3|.|TRBV20-1
TGCAGTGCCGGGACAGTACCTGCGGGATCGAGGGTCCTTCGCACAGATACGCAGTATTTT
CSAGTVPAGSRVLRTDTQYF
>.|TRBJ2-7|TRBD2|TRBV9
TGTGCCAGCAGCACCGGGACTAGCGGCAAATACGAGCAGTACTTC
CASSTGTSGKYEQYF
>many|TRBJ2-7|.|TRBV20-1
TGCAGTGCTAGAACCCAGGATTCCTACGAGCAGTACTTC
CSARTQDSYEQYF
>many|TRBJ1-5|TRBD1|TRBV25-1
TGTGCCAGCAGTGTTACAGGGGTCAATAGCAATCAGCCCCAGCATTTT
CASSVTGVNSNQPQHF
>many|TRBJ2-7|.|TRBV21-1
TGTGCCAGCAGCAAGAGGGTTTCCGGGACCTCCTACGAGCAGTACTTC
CASSKRVSGTSYEQYF
>.|TRBJ1-1|.|TRBV27
TGTGCCAGCAGTTTATCGTATGGAGACCCGACTTTAGCTTTCTTT
CASSLSYGDPTLAFF
>many|TRBJ2-5|.|TRBV19
TGTGCCAGTAGTCGGGGGTGGCAAGAGACCCAGTACTTC
CASSRGWQETQYF
>many|TRBJ2-7|TRBD1|TRBV14
TGTGCCAGCAGCCACAGGGGGCTCTACGAGCAGTACTTC
CASSHRGLYEQYF
>.|TRBJ2-3|.|TRBV7-9
TGTGCCAGCAGCGATGTGGATACGCAGTATTTT
CASSDVDTQYF
>many|TRBJ2-3|TRBD1|TRBV19
TGTGCCAGTAGTTACGACAGGGGAGCCACAGATACGCAGTATTTT
CASSYDRGATDTQYF